The present entry profiles one TCR beta chain with its context. The sample is drawn from a study of CD8+ T cells in alopecia areata. TCR sequencing used cDNA made by reverse transcription of extracted RNA. Generated by immunoSEQ multiplex PCR, the TCRdb table keeps only in-frame clones and is missing some. The sample lists approximately 140,000 clones; around 86% were seen once. Trimming at V came to 0 bases and at J to 2 bases, leaving 5 bases not matched to a gene. CDR3 length: 16 residues. CDR1 and CDR2 from the germline V gene are SGHDT and YYEEEE. Source: CD8+ T cells sorted from blood, taken at week 0. The rearrangement links TRBV5-6 to TRBJ1-5; 7 nucleotides agree with TRBD1. The receptor was derived from a human donor with alopecia areata. The CDR3 nucleotides are TGTGCCAGCAGCTTGGGAGGGGGCGCCGGCAATCAGCCCCAGCATTTT. Protein: CASSLGGGAGNQPQHF.